A single sample gave rise to the 28 T cell receptor beta chains below, sequenced in a study of blood T cell repertoires in COVID-19. Repertoires were generated with immunoSEQ multiplex PCR, while TCRdb's copy carries only in-frame clones and drops some. Among 450,000 or so clones listed, 70% to 90% were seen once. Sequencing used peripheral blood. The receptors were gathered from a man younger than 30 with COVID-19, enrolled during active disease.

The chain is built from TRBV4-2 and TRBJ1-3; D unresolved. Trimming removed 5 bases from V and 0 bases from J, with 14 bases in between. Germline lookup yields CDR1 LGHNA and CDR2 YNFKEQ. The CDR3 loop spans 16 amino acids. The CDR3 loop reads CASSGEGTSSGNTIYF. CDR3 nucleotides: TGTGCCAGCAGCGGGGAGGGAACCTCCTCTGGAAACACCATATATTTT.

The chain couples TRBV7-9 to TRBJ2-7, with D possibly matching TRBD2 (7 bases). V lost 11 bases and J lost 4, with 18 bases in between. The germline CDR1 and CDR2 sequences are SEHNR and FQNEAQ (reference sequence). This CDR3 is 13 amino acids long. The CDR3 here is CAPAGADLYEQYF. The CDR3 DNA reads TGTGCCCCCGCGGGGGCCGACCTTTACGAGCAGTACTTC. Based on the CDR3 plus reference TRBV7-9 and TRBJ2-7, the full variable domain is DTGVSQNPRHKITKRGQNVTFRCDPISEHNRLYWYRQTLGQGPEFLTYFQNEAQLEKSRLLSDRFSAERPKGSFSTLEIQRTEQGDSAMYLCAPAGADLYEQYFGPGTRLTVT.

This rearrangement joins TRBV19 to TRBJ2-7, with D unresolved. V lost 5 bases and J 4 bases, leaving 9 bases between the germline ends. The germline V gene has CDR1 LNHDA and CDR2 SQIVND (reference sequence). The CDR3 is 12 residues long. The DNA of the CDR3 is TGTGCCAGTAGTCACGACATGTACGAGCAGTACTTC. It codes for CASSHDMYEQYF. The complete variable domain, with remaining parts taken from reference TRBV19 and TRBJ2-7, reads DGGITQSPKYLFRKEGQNVTLSCEQNLNHDAMYWYRQDPGQGLRLIYYSQIVNDFQKGDIAEGYSVSREKKESFPLTVTSAQKNPTAFYLCASSHDMYEQYFGPGTRLTVT.

As DNA, the CDR3 is TGTGCCAGCAGCCCTCGGCGCGGGAGTACTAGCACAGATACGCAGTATTTT. It encodes CASSPRRGSTSTDTQYF. The J gene is TRBJ2-3, the V gene TRBV28; 7 bases line up with TRBD2. Germline CDR1 MDHEN, CDR2 SYDVKM. This CDR3 is 17 amino acids long. With V trimmed by 6 bases and J by 0 bases, 12 bases remained unmatched.

The J gene is TRBJ2-7, the V gene TRBV3-1 (or the pseudogene TRBV3-2), with 10 bases fitting TRBD2. CDR3 length: 15 residues. The V segment lost 4 bases and the J segment 5 bases; nucleotides outside the gene matches: 8. Germline V gene lookup returns CDR1 LGHDT and CDR2 YNNKEL (reference sequence). The CDR3 protein is CASSPFLLAGDEQYF. For the CDR3, the DNA is TGTGCCAGCAGCCCTTTTCTGCTAGCGGGAGACGAGCAGTACTTC.

V and J are TRBV7-2 and TRBJ2-2; D is ambiguous. Germline V gene sequence: CDR1 SGHTA, CDR2 FQGNSA. The CDR3 is 14 amino acids. V shed 1 base and J shed 5 bases, with 8 bases lying between them. This CDR3 is CASSLGPGTGELFF. CDR3 bases: TGTGCCAGCAGCTTAGGTCCCGGGACCGGGGAGCTGTTTTTT.

This chain connects TRBV2 to TRBJ2-1, with TRBD1 as a possible D gene (6 bases). Germline-derived CDR1 and CDR2 are SNHLY and FYNNEI. V was cut by 7 bases and J by 1 base, with 14 bases left in between. This CDR3 is 15 amino acids long. The CDR3 DNA reads as TGTGCCAGCACTTCCCGGACAGCATCCTACAATGAGCAGTTCTTC. As protein: CASTSRTASYNEQFF. Full variable domain (missing parts from reference TRBV2 and TRBJ2-1): EPEVTQTPSHQVTQMGQEVILRCVPISNHLYFYWYRQILGQKVEFLVSFYNNEISEKSEIFDDQFSVERPDGSNFTLKIRSTKLEDSAMYFCASTSRTASYNEQFFGPGTRLTVL.

The rearrangement links TRBV7-2 to TRBJ2-1; maybe TRBD2 (6 bases). V was cut by 2 bases and J by 5 bases, with 13 bases left in between. CDR1 SGHTA and CDR2 FQGNSA come from the germline V gene. The CDR3 runs to 15 residues. The CDR3 bases are TGTGCCAGCAGCTTACGTGGGGGGAGTCACAATGAGCAGTTCTTC. The encoded protein is CASSLRGGSHNEQFF.

This rearrangement joins TRBV25-1 to TRBJ1-5, with D possibly matching TRBD1 (6 bases). Germline V gene sequence: CDR1 MGHDK, CDR2 SYGVNS. The CDR3 loop spans 16 amino acids. V was cut by 7 bases and J by 6 bases, with 22 bases left in between. The CDR3: CASTTTGGKGGQPQHF. In DNA form, the CDR3 reads TGTGCCAGCACCACTACGGGGGGGAAGGGGGGTCAGCCCCAGCATTTT.

The chain joins TRBV7-8 to TRBJ2-1, with TRBD2 matching over 8 bases. Germline-derived CDR1 and CDR2 are SGHVS and FQNEAQ. CDR3 size: 17 residues. Losses at the gene ends were 0 bases for V and 0 bases for J; bases not matched to a gene: 4. CDR3 amino acids: CASSLAHTSGSYNEQFF. The CDR3 DNA reads TGTGCCAGCAGCTTAGCGCACACTAGCGGCTCCTACAATGAGCAGTTCTTC.

A note on this clone: Relative to the germline gene, one junction end is altered; a read error may explain this. V and J are TRBV19 and TRBJ1-1, with 7 bases aligning to TRBD1. This CDR3 has 13 residues. Germline values: CDR1 LNHDA, CDR2 SQIVND (reference sequence). CDR3 nucleotide sequence: TGTGCCAGTAGTTTCGACCGGGACAGTCAGTACTTTTTT. Translated, it gives CASSFDRDSQYFF.

The V gene is TRBV11-3, the J gene TRBJ2-1, with TRBD2 matching over 9 bases. CDR3 length: 14 amino acids. Losses at the gene ends were 5 bases for V and 9 bases for J; bases not matched to a gene: 8. Germline V gene data show CDR1 as SGHNT and CDR2 as YENEEA. In DNA, the CDR3 is TGTGCCAGCAGCCCTCTGACTAGCGGCCTTGAGCAGTTCTTC. Protein product: CASSPLTSGLEQFF.

The chain has TRBV11-1 and TRBJ2-7, with D perhaps matching TRBD1 (6 bases). This CDR3 is built from 16 residues. V lost 4 bases and J lost 4, with 20 bases in between. The germline CDR1 and CDR2 sequences are SGHAT and FQDESV (reference sequence). The CDR3 bases are TGTGCCAGCAGCTCTGTTCCCCGCGCAGGGGAATACGAGCAGTACTTC. It translates to CASSSVPRAGEYEQYF.

The chain is built from TRBV4-1 and TRBJ2-7; a possible D gene is TRBD2 (5 bases). The V gene lost 1 base and the J gene lost 5 bases, with 15 bases spanning the gap. Germline CDR1 and CDR2: MGHRA and YSYEKL. The length of the CDR3 is 15 residues. The CDR3 nucleotides read TGCGCCAGCAGCCAAGTGACTACCTTCGCCCACGAGCAGTACTTC. It yields the protein CASSQVTTFAHEQYF.

The chain carries TRBV6-5 and TRBJ1-6, with 9 bases that match TRBD1. CDR1 is MNHEY, CDR2 SVGAGI, per germline. V shed 7 bases and J 7 bases; nucleotides not matched to a gene: 5. The CDR3 has 14 amino acids. The CDR3 coding sequence is TGTGCCAGCACCCTAGGACAGGGGAATTCACCCCTCCACTTT. Translating gives CASTLGQGNSPLHF.

The chain uses TRBV7-9 and TRBJ2-1, with a tentative D call TRBD1 (6 bases). CDR3 length: 16 residues. The V gene lost 5 bases and the J gene lost 0 bases, with 14 bases spanning the gap. Germline assignment: CDR1 SEHNR and CDR2 FQNEAQ (reference sequence). The CDR3 region is CASSNRQDRSYNEQFF. The DNA of the CDR3 is TGTGCCAGCAGCAACCGACAGGACCGCTCCTACAATGAGCAGTTCTTC.

The rearrangement links TRBV27 to TRBJ2-7; D might be TRBD2 (7 bases). Germline CDR1 is MNHEY and CDR2 is SMNVEV (reference sequence). Trimming shortened V by 3 bases and J by 0 bases, and 12 bases separated the two germline ends. The CDR3 extends over 15 amino acids. CDR3 region: CASSLSGGPSYEQYF. The CDR3, as DNA: TGTGCCAGCAGTTTGTCGGGGGGCCCCTCCTACGAGCAGTACTTC.

The V gene is TRBV6-6, the J gene TRBJ2-1; 10 positions agree with TRBD2. Germline loops: CDR1 MNHNY, CDR2 SVGAGI (reference sequence). With 4 bases clipped from V and 6 bases from J, the junction kept 9 bases outside the gene matches. This CDR3 spans 16 amino acids. The CDR3 sequence is CASSSPGLARPNEQFF. In DNA form, the CDR3 reads TGTGCCAGCAGTTCGCCGGGACTAGCGAGACCCAATGAGCAGTTCTTC.

This clone was seen only once. The V call is TRBV29-1, the J call TRBJ2-5; 9 bases line up with TRBD2. CDR1 is SQVTM, CDR2 ANQGSEA, per germline. This CDR3 has 15 residues. Losses at the gene ends were 4 bases for V and 5 bases for J; bases not matched to a gene: 11. CDR3 in amino acids: CSVAGTSLQWETQYF. DNA for the CDR3: TGCAGCGTTGCCGGGACTAGCTTACAGTGGGAGACCCAGTACTTC.

A few counts support this clone. The sample has other DNA sequences that encode this CDR3 too. The J gene is TRBJ2-5, the V gene TRBV6-5, with 8 positions matching TRBD1. The ends lost 5 bases at V and 5 bases at J; junction bases unmatched: 4. The germline CDR1 and CDR2 sequences are MNHEY and SVGAGI. The CDR3 spans 13 residues. The CDR3 reads CASSRDRRETQYF. The CDR3 coding sequence is TGTGCCAGCAGTAGGGACAGGAGGGAGACCCAGTACTTC.

The rearrangement joins TRBV6-5 to TRBJ2-1; 9 nucleotides line up with TRBD1. The CDR3 spans 14 residues. Germline loops: CDR1 MNHEY, CDR2 SVGAGI. J was trimmed by 7 bases and V by 7 bases; bases with no gene match: 8. CDR3 residues: CASIKQGAINEQFF. The CDR3 nucleotides read TGTGCCAGCATAAAACAGGGGGCAATTAATGAGCAGTTCTTC.

The gene calls are TRBV9 and TRBJ2-3; no firm D call. Deletions cut 4 bases from V and 6 bases from J, with 9 bases between. Germline-derived CDR1 and CDR2 are SGDLS and YYNGEE. This CDR3 is 12 amino acids long. The chain's CDR3 is CASSRVGDTQYF. As DNA, the CDR3 is TGTGCCAGCAGCCGAGTCGGGGATACGCAGTATTTT.

In this sample, this clone turned up a few times. The CDR3 region has the DNA TGTGCCAGCGCCAGTACGGGGATACGCTCGGGGTCCTACAATGAGCAGTTCTTC. Translated: CASASTGIRSGSYNEQFF. This chain uses TRBV7-9 with TRBJ2-1; possible D gene TRBD2, 5 bases. The ends were cut back, 8 bases at V and 1 base at J, with 24 bases in the middle. The CDR3 extends over 18 amino acids. Germline V gene lookup returns CDR1 SEHNR and CDR2 FQNEAQ (reference sequence).

The chain joins TRBV2 to TRBJ1-5, with TRBD1 as a possible D gene (6 bases). CDR1 and CDR2 from the germline V gene are SNHLY and FYNNEI. This CDR3 region has 15 residues. Trimming removed 1 base at V and 4 bases at J, with 11 bases between. The CDR3 loop reads CASSEVQGGNQPQHF. CDR3 nucleotide sequence: TGTGCCAGCAGTGAAGTACAGGGAGGGAATCAGCCCCAGCATTTT. The full variable domain, completed using reference TRBV2 and TRBJ1-5, is EPEVTQTPSHQVTQMGQEVILRCVPISNHLYFYWYRQILGQKVEFLVSFYNNEISEKSEIFDDQFSVERPDGSNFTLKIRSTKLEDSAMYFCASSEVQGGNQPQHFGDGTRLSIL.

The J gene is TRBJ1-2, the V gene TRBV19; TRBD1 matches at 8 bases. V dropped 5 bases and J dropped 6; count of bases not matched to a gene: 8. This CDR3 spans 14 amino acids. The germline CDR1 and CDR2 sequences are LNHDA and SQIVND (reference sequence). CDR3 loop: CASSPGTGFNGYTF. The CDR3 DNA is TGTGCCAGTAGTCCAGGGACAGGTTTTAATGGCTACACCTTC.

This clone was seen a single time. The genes are TRBV6-5 and TRBJ2-1; D is unresolved. CDR1 is MNHEY and CDR2 is SVGAGI in the germline V gene. There are 14 residues in the CDR3. The V gene lost 0 bases and the J gene lost 5 bases, with 8 bases spanning the gap. The CDR3 protein is CASSYSRGNNEQFF. Written as DNA, the CDR3 is TGTGCCAGCAGTTACTCCAGAGGTAACAATGAGCAGTTCTTC.

The chain couples TRBV5-4 to TRBJ2-3; TRBD2 aligns across 8 bases. This CDR3 spans 15 amino acids. V was pared by 7 bases and J by 0 bases, with 7 bases of the junction left unmatched. CDR1 SGHNT and CDR2 YYREEE come from the germline V gene (reference sequence). The CDR3: CASRRRGASTDTQYF. Written as DNA, the CDR3 is TGTGCCAGCCGGAGGCGGGGGGCAAGCACAGATACGCAGTATTTT.

V and J are TRBV4-1 and TRBJ1-5; D not certain. V shed 0 bases and J shed 4 bases, with 4 bases lying between them. Germline V CDR1 and CDR2: MGHRA, YSYEKL. CDR3 length equals 13 residues. The CDR3 here is CASSQDRNQPQHF. CDR3 coding DNA: TGCGCCAGCAGCCAAGATCGGAATCAGCCCCAGCATTTT.